This T cell receptor beta chain was observed in a study of cytomegalovirus exposure and HLA in healthy donors. The germline V gene has CDR1 SGHNT and CDR2 YYREEE (reference sequence). With V trimmed by 1 base and J by 3 bases, 2 bases remained unmatched. CDR3 length: 14 residues. The primer mix had 60 Vbeta and 13 Jbeta primers. Using immunoSEQ multiplex PCR, the repertoire was profiled, and TCRdb retains in-frame clones only, with some absent. The sample holds more than 100,000 clones; 75% to 85% are singletons and the top ten take under 2%. General observations from the study: A later analysis reported that several of the most significant clusters appeared to be linked to common viral pathogens, among them Epstein-Barr virus.

Regarding this clone: No antigen is known for it.

This chain links TRBV5-4 with TRBJ2-7, with 9 nucleotides matching TRBD1. This clonotype was sampled from a female donor in good health and CMV-seropositive. Sequenced material: PBMCs. The CDR3 sequence: CASSLMDRGYEQYF. In DNA form, the CDR3 reads TGTGCCAGCAGCTTGATGGACAGGGGCTACGAGCAGTACTTC.